The source of this T cell receptor beta chain is a study of blood T cell repertoires in COVID-19. Trimming removed 5 bases from V and 0 bases from J; junction bases left unmatched: 9. Germline V gene sequence: CDR1 MNHEY, CDR2 SMNVEV (reference sequence). This CDR3 is built from 16 residues. Clones were read by immunoSEQ multiplex PCR, and TCRdb kept only the in-frame ones, dropping some. The sample has approximately 75,000 clones, approximately 86% seen once; the top ten hold more than 25%. The clonotype originates from a man in his fifties with acute or convalescent COVID-19. The specimen sequenced was peripheral blood. V is TRBV27 and J is TRBJ2-7; 8 bases fit TRBD2. The DNA of the CDR3 is TGTGCCAGCAGTCGGGGGGGAACAGGGTACTCCTACGAGCAGTACTTC. Its translation: CASSRGGTGYSYEQYF.